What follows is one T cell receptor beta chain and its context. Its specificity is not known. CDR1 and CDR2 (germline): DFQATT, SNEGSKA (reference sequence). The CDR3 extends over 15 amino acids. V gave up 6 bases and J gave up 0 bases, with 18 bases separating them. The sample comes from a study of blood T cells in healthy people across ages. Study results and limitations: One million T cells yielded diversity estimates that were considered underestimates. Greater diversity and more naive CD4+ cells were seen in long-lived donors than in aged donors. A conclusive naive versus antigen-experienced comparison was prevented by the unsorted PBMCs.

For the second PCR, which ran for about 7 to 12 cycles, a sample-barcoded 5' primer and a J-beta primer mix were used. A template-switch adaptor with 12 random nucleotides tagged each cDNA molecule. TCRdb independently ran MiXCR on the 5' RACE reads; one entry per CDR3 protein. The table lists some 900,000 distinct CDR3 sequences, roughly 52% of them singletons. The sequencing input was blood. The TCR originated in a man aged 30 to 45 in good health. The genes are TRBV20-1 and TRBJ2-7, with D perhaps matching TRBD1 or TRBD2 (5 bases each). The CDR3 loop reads CSARTGTASSYEQYF. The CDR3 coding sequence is TGCAGTGCGCGCACCGGGACGGCTAGCTCCTACGAGCAGTACTTC.